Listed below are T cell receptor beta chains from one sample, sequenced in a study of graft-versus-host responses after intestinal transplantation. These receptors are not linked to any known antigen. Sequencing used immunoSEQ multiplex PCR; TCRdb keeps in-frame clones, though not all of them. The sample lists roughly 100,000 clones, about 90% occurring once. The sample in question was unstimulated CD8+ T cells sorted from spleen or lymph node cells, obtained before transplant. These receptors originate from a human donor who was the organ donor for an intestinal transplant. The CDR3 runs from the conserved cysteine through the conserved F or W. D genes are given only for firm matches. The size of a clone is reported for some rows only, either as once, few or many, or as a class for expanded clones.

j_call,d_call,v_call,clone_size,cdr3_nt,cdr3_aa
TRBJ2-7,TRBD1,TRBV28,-,TGTGCCAGCAGCCCTACAGGGGATTCTTGGGAGCAGTACTTC,CASSPTGDSWEQYF
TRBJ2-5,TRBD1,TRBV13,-,TGTGCCAGCAGCTTAGGAGGGGACAGGGTTGGCGAGACCCAGTACTTC,CASSLGGDRVGETQYF
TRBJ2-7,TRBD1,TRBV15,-,TGTGCCACCAGCATCCAGGGGGTGGCCCCTTTGGAGTACTTC,CATSIQGVAPLEYF
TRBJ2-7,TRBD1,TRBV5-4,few,TGTGCCAGCAGCTTCGACAGGGGCGGGTACGAGCAGTACTTC,CASSFDRGGYEQYF
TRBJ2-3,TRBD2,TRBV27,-,TGTGCCAGCAGTTTATTGCCTAGCGGGACGGCAGATACGCAGTATTTT,CASSLLPSGTADTQYF
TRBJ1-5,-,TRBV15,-,TGTGCCACCAGCAGAGATGTAGAGAATCAGCCCCAGCATTTT,CATSRDVENQPQHF
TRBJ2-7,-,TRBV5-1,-,TGCGCCAGCAGCTTGGCCTGGGGTCAGGGTGCCTACGAGCAGTACTTC,CASSLAWGQGAYEQYF
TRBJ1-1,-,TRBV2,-,TGTGCCAGCATGACAGGCTGGACTGAAGCTTTCTTT,CASMTGWTEAFF
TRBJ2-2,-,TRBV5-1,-,TGCGCCAGCAGCTTGGCCCCGCGGAACACCGGGGAGCTGTTTTTT,CASSLAPRNTGELFF
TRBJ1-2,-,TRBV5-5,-,TGTGCCAGCAGCTCCCCAGGGAATTTGAACTATGGCTACACCTTC,CASSSPGNLNYGYTF
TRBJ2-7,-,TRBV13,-,TGTGCCAGCAGCTTAGGGCGCGGGTACTACGAGCAGTACTTC,CASSLGRGYYEQYF
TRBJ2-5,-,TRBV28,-,TGTGCCAGCAGTTTGAGGAGGGGTCTCCACCAAGAGACCCAGTACTTC,CASSLRRGLHQETQYF
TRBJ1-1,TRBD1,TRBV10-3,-,TGTGCCATCAACTCCGGGACAGAGAACACTGAAGCTTTCTTT,CAINSGTENTEAFF
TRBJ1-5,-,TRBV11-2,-,TGTGCCAGCAGCTTAAGTGGGGCCCAGCCCCAGCATTTT,CASSLSGAQPQHF
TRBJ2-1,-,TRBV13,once,TGTGCCAGCGCGGGGGCGTACAATGAGCAGTTCTTC,CASAGAYNEQFF
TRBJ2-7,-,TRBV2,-,TGTGCCAGCAGTGTACTAGTGCCACCCTACGAGCAGTACTTC,CASSVLVPPYEQYF
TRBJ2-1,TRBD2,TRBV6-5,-,TGTGCCAGCAGTTACGGGGCGGGAGGCTCTGAGCAGTTCTTC,CASSYGAGGSEQFF
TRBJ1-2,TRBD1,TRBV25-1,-,TGTGCCAGCAGTCCGGGACAAAGGGGGCATGGCTACACCTTC,CASSPGQRGHGYTF
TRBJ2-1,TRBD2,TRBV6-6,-,TGTGCCAGCAGACAGCGGGAGGAGTACAATGAGCAGTTCTTC,CASRQREEYNEQFF
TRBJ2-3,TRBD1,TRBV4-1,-,TGCGCCAGCAGCCAAGATAATAAGGGGGCAGCAGATACGCAGTATTTT,CASSQDNKGAADTQYF
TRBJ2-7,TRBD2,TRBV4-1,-,TGCGCCAGCAGCCAAGAAATCCGTCTCTTTCTGCGGGGGTTGTCCTACGAGCAGTACTTC,CASSQEIRLFLRGLSYEQYF
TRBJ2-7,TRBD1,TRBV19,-,TGTGCCAGTAGTATTTGGCCCCCGCCGGGACAGGCTCGCCACGAGCAGTACTTC,CASSIWPPPGQARHEQYF
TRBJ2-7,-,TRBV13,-,TGTGCCAGCAGCCCTTCGGGGACTTACGGATCCTACGAGCAGTACTTC,CASSPSGTYGSYEQYF
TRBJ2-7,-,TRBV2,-,TGTGCCAGCAGGCTAGGCCCATCCTACGAGCAGTACTTC,CASRLGPSYEQYF
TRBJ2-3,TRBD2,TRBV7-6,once,TGTGCCAGTAGCTGGTTTAGCGGGAGACGAGATACGCAGTATTTT,CASSWFSGRRDTQYF
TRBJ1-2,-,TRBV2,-,TGTGCCAGCAGTGAAGCGCGACGACAGGATCTTGATGGCTACACCTTC,CASSEARRQDLDGYTF
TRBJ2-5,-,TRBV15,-,TGTGCCACCAGCAGAGACGGGCGGGCGGCGTGGGAGACCCAGTACTTC,CATSRDGRAAWETQYF
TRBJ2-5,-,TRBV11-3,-,TGTGCCAGCAGTGACAGGTACCAAGAGACCCAGTACTTC,CASSDRYQETQYF
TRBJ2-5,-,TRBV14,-,TGTGCCAGCAGCCAAGATGCGAGGTCACAGGGGTACTTC,CASSQDARSQGYF
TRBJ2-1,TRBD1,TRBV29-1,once,TGCAGCATTGACAGGGGACACAATGAGCAGTTCTTC,CSIDRGHNEQFF
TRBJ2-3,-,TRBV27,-,TGTGCCAGCAACGCAGGGGAAAGGGTCGGCACAGATACGCAGTATTTT,CASNAGERVGTDTQYF
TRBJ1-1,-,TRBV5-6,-,TGTGCCAGCAGCTTGGATAGTGAAGCTTTCTTT,CASSLDSEAFF
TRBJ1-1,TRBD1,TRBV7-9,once,TGTGCCAGCAGCTTAGGGGACAGAAGAATGAACACTGAAGCTTTCTTT,CASSLGDRRMNTEAFF
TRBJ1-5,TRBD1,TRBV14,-,TGTGCCAGCAGCCCACAGGGGAGCAATCAGCCCCAGCATTTT,CASSPQGSNQPQHF
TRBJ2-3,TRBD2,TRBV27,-,TGTGCCAGCAGTTTCCTAGCGGGAGCAGATACGCAGTATTTT,CASSFLAGADTQYF
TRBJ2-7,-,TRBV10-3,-,TGTGCCACCCTAAAGGACAGCACCTACGAGCAGTACTTC,CATLKDSTYEQYF
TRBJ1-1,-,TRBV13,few,TGTGCCAGCTCGGCAGGGAACACTGAAGCTTTCTTT,CASSAGNTEAFF
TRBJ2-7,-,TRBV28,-,TGTGCCAGCAGTTTTGACGGGGAAATGTCCTACGAGCAGTACTTC,CASSFDGEMSYEQYF
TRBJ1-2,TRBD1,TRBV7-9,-,TGTGCCAGCAGCCCGAGACAGGGTAGATATGGCTACACCTTC,CASSPRQGRYGYTF
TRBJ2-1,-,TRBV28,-,TGTGCCAGCAGTTCTCTCCGAGGGAGCTCCTACAATGAGCAGTTCTTC,CASSSLRGSSYNEQFF